This record looks at one T cell receptor beta chain sequence and its context. Trimming removed 1 base at V and 2 bases at J, with 8 bases between. The germline gives CDR1 SEHNR, CDR2 FQNEAQ (reference sequence). The CDR3 is 14 amino acids. In the source study's methods: Estimated nucleated cell counts came from reference gene primer amplification. Generated by immunoSEQ multiplex PCR, the TCRdb table keeps only in-frame clones and is missing some. That table furnishes V, J and clone size, whereas the DNA furnished D and trimming. The table lists over 200,000 clones, about 87% of them singletons. The data derive from a study of blood T cell repertoires in COVID-19. The overall study: Material from acute and convalescent COVID-19 was sourced from the United States, Italy and Spain. T cells, B-cell-depleted T cells, or PBMCs provided the cDNA or gDNA that served as material.

Material for sequencing was peripheral blood. The chain employs TRBV7-9 and TRBJ2-5; D is unresolved. The receptor comes from a man in his sixties who had recovered from COVID-19. CDR3 DNA: TGTGCCAGCAGCTTAGACCAGATTCAAGAGACCCAGTACTTC. Translating it yields CASSLDQIQETQYF. Full variable domain (remainder filled in from reference TRBV7-9 and TRBJ2-5): DTGVSQNPRHKITKRGQNVTFRCDPISEHNRLYWYRQTLGQGPEFLTYFQNEAQLEKSRLLSDRFSAERPKGSFSTLEIQRTEQGDSAMYLCASSLDQIQETQYFGPGTRLLVL.